This T cell receptor beta chain was sequenced for a study of CD8 T cells in ankylosing spondylitis. Findings and limits, study-wide: As reported, disease-linked clones showed significant enrichment in matched ankylosing spondylitis synovial fluid. Seemingly characteristic of ankylosing spondylitis blood was a TCR beta motif consisting of several highly homologous variants.

This clonotype has at least ten counts. The target antigen is unknown. In making TCR beta libraries, quantitative 5'-RACE with molecular barcodes was used. In TCRdb, the 5' RACE reads were re-called with MiXCR into one record per CDR3 protein. The sample lists roughly 250,000 distinct CDR3 sequences, 10% to 13% seen once, with about 3% in the top ten. This CDR3 spans 14 amino acids. CDR1 and CDR2 from the germline V gene are ENHRY and SYGVKD. V was pared by 2 bases and J by 6 bases, with 11 bases between. The receptor's source is a male donor with ankylosing spondylitis or in good health (not recorded which). Source material: blood, either unsorted or a sorted T cell fraction (not recorded which). The chain links TRBV10-3 to TRBJ2-1; D is unclear. CDR3 nucleotides: TGTGCCATCAGTGAGGGACGGGTGGGCAATGAGCAGTTCTTC. Its translation is CAISEGRVGNEQFF.